One and the same sample provided the 27 T cell receptor beta chains below, sequenced in a study of blood T cell repertoires in COVID-19. The assay was immunoSEQ multiplex PCR, and TCRdb's table has in-frame clones only and misses some. The repertoire holds tens of thousands of clones, approximately 84% seen once, with about a tenth in the top ten. The sequenced material came from peripheral blood. These receptor sequences come from a man aged 65-85 years with active or convalescent COVID-19.

The chain links TRBV6-5 to TRBJ2-1; 7 nucleotides align to TRBD1. CDR1 MNHEY and CDR2 SVGAGI come from the germline V gene. V shed 6 bases, J shed 4 bases, and the junction held 3 bases outside the gene matches. This CDR3 is built from 13 residues. The CDR3: CASRRQGYNEQFF. Here the CDR3 DNA reads TGTGCCAGCAGACGACAGGGATACAATGAGCAGTTCTTC.

The chain couples TRBV5-1 to TRBJ2-5; maybe TRBD2 (6 bases). Germline CDR1 SGHRS, CDR2 YFSETQ. The V end was cut by 4 bases, the J end by 5 bases, with 15 bases between. The CDR3 has 14 residues. The CDR3 spells CASSAPEGGETQYF. The CDR3 region has the DNA TGCGCCAGCAGCGCCCCGGAGGGCGGGGAGACCCAGTACTTC.

The chain recombines TRBV19 with TRBJ1-2; the D is unclear. V gave up 0 bases and J gave up 2 bases, with 22 bases separating them. Germline loops: CDR1 LNHDA, CDR2 SQIVND (reference sequence). The CDR3 covers 19 residues. CDR3 DNA: TGTGCCAGTAGTATAGAAGCGGGCTTGGGCCTGGAGGGCAACTATGGCTACACCTTC. The encoded protein is CASSIEAGLGLEGNYGYTF. Based on the CDR3 plus reference TRBV19 and TRBJ1-2, the full variable domain is DGGITQSPKYLFRKEGQNVTLSCEQNLNHDAMYWYRQDPGQGLRLIYYSQIVNDFQKGDIAEGYSVSREKKESFPLTVTSAQKNPTAFYLCASSIEAGLGLEGNYGYTFGSGTRLTVV.

The chain has TRBV19 and TRBJ2-2, with D unresolved. This CDR3 is 15 amino acids long. Germline CDR1 and CDR2: LNHDA and SQIVND (reference sequence). V lost 1 base and J 1 base, leaving 7 bases between the germline ends. The CDR3 spells CASSIGQVNTGELFF. Here the CDR3 DNA reads TGTGCCAGTAGTATAGGCCAGGTGAACACCGGGGAGCTGTTTTTT.

The rearrangement joins TRBV6-6 to TRBJ1-2, with TRBD1 matching 8 bases. The trim removed 5 bases at V and 4 bases at J, leaving 3 bases unmatched. Germline V gene data show CDR1 as MNHNY and CDR2 as SVGAGI (reference sequence). The CDR3 is 13 residues long. The CDR3 reads CASSPGGFYGYTF. Written as DNA, the CDR3 is TGTGCCAGCAGTCCAGGGGGCTTCTATGGCTACACCTTC.

The chain links TRBV10-3 to TRBJ1-2; 9 bases agree with TRBD1. V lost 5 bases, J lost 4 bases, and 5 bases stayed unmatched. The CDR3 extends over 14 amino acids. Germline CDR1 reads ENHRY; CDR2 reads SYGVKD. The CDR3: CAISSGTGTYGYTF. DNA for the CDR3: TGTGCCATCAGTTCCGGGACAGGGACCTATGGCTACACCTTC.

The CDR3 sequence: CASSLAPGIGYEQYF. The CDR3 DNA follows: TGTGCCAGCAGCTTAGCACCCGGGATCGGCTACGAGCAGTACTTC. The V call is TRBV7-3, the J call TRBJ2-7, with D perhaps matching TRBD2 (5 bases). The CDR3 runs to 15 residues. Germline V lookup: CDR1 SGHTA, CDR2 FQGTGA. Trimming shortened V by 2 bases and J by 3 bases, and 14 bases separated the two germline ends.

J is TRBJ1-2 and V is TRBV5-1; a weak D match, TRBD1 (5 bases). V was pared by 5 bases and J by 4 bases, with 21 bases between. The CDR3 consists of 16 residues. Germline lookup yields CDR1 SGHRS and CDR2 YFSETQ. The CDR3 protein is CASRPGRGRAGYGYTF. The CDR3 DNA reads as TGCGCCAGCAGACCCGGGAGGGGCAGGGCCGGCTATGGCTACACCTTC.

The rearrangement links TRBV28 to TRBJ2-5; possible D gene TRBD2, 6 bases. The CDR3 length is 17 residues. The germline CDR1 and CDR2 sequences are MDHEN and SYDVKM. The ends were cut back, 3 bases at V and 5 bases at J, with 22 bases in the middle. CDR3 nucleotides: TGTGCCAGCAGTTTTTGGCGTCGACTAGTAGCTATCGAGACCCAGTACTTC. Translated: CASSFWRRLVAIETQYF. Full variable domain (remainder filled in from reference TRBV28 and TRBJ2-5): DVKVTQSSRYLVKRTGEKVFLECVQDMDHENMFWYRQDPGLGLRLIYFSYDVKMKEKGDIPEGYSVSREKKERFSLILESASTNQTSMYLCASSFWRRLVAIETQYFGPGTRLLVL.

The CDR3 loop is CASSRRDLGPNTEAFF. In DNA, the CDR3 is TGCGCCAGCAGCCGAAGAGATCTGGGGCCGAACACTGAAGCTTTCTTT. The chain recombines TRBV5-1 with TRBJ1-1; a possible D gene is TRBD1 (5 bases). Germline CDR1 and CDR2: SGHRS and YFSETQ. With 4 bases removed from V and 1 base from J, the gap between germline ends came to 17 bases. The CDR3 length is 16 residues.

The chain carries TRBV2 and TRBJ2-7; D unresolved. Germline CDR1 and CDR2: SNHLY and FYNNEI. CDR3 length: 15 amino acids. Between the trimmed V and J ends, which lost 7 bases and 3 bases, there was a span of 19 bases. CDR3 region: CASIQDTTKFYEQYF. The CDR3 nucleotides are TGTGCCAGCATCCAAGACACCACGAAATTCTACGAGCAGTACTTC.

This chain joins TRBV11-2 and TRBJ2-7; a weak D match, TRBD1 (5 bases). This CDR3 has 16 residues. From germline, CDR1 is SGHAT and CDR2 FQNNGV. Trimming removed 1 base at V and 3 bases at J, with 16 bases between. CDR3 region: CASSLVKVSGFYEQYF. The CDR3 coding sequence is TGTGCCAGCAGCTTAGTCAAGGTGTCAGGGTTCTACGAGCAGTACTTC.

The V gene is TRBV4-2, the J gene TRBJ1-5; 7 nucleotides agree with TRBD1. Germline CDR1 and CDR2: LGHNA and YNFKEQ. The CDR3 is made up of 15 amino acids. V was pared by 0 bases and J by 6 bases, with 5 bases of the junction left unmatched. In DNA form, the CDR3 reads TGTGCCAGCAGCCAAGATATGACAGGGTTTCAGCCCCAGCATTTT. Translated: CASSQDMTGFQPQHF.

The genes are TRBV7-8 and TRBJ1-5, with a possible D match to TRBD1 (6 bases). This CDR3 region has 13 residues. Per the germline V gene, CDR1 is SGHVS and CDR2 is FQNEAQ. Trimming left V 5 bases short and J 4 bases short, with 9 bases between. CDR3 amino acids: CASSPDRNQPQHF. In DNA form, the CDR3 reads TGTGCCAGCAGCCCCGACAGGAATCAGCCCCAGCATTTT.

This chain joins TRBV19 and TRBJ1-2, with 7 bases fitting TRBD1. CDR3 length: 13 residues. The germline V gene encodes CDR1 LNHDA and CDR2 SQIVND (reference sequence). J gave up 7 bases and V 2 bases, and 4 bases lay outside the gene matches. The CDR3 protein is CASSITGVTGYTF. The DNA of the CDR3 is TGTGCCAGTAGTATAACAGGGGTAACTGGCTACACCTTC.

Comment on this clone: The junction and the germline gene differ at one end; a read error may be behind it. The rearrangement uses TRBV4-2 and TRBJ2-7; 9 nucleotides match TRBD2. Germline V gives CDR1 LGHNA, CDR2 YNFKEQ. This CDR3 contains 17 residues. The CDR3 DNA reads as TGTGCCAGCAGGCAAGGGGTTTCGGTAGCGGGAGCGTACGAGCAGTACTTC. Encoded protein: CASRQGVSVAGAYEQYF.

The table lists this clone with a count of one. The rearrangement uses TRBV7-6 and TRBJ2-1; 10 bases are a match to TRBD2. The trim removed 2 bases at V and 0 bases at J, leaving 4 bases unmatched. CDR1 and CDR2 from the germline V gene are SGHVS and FNYEAQ. The CDR3 length is 17 residues. In DNA, the CDR3 is TGTGCCAGCAGCTTAAACCCTAGCGGGAGCTCCTACAATGAGCAGTTCTTC. Its protein product is CASSLNPSGSSYNEQFF.

J is TRBJ2-1 and V is TRBV7-3; the D is unclear. V was shortened by 0 bases and J by 7 bases, with 7 bases between the two germline ends. The CDR3 has 13 amino acids. The V gene's germline CDR1 is SGHTA and CDR2 FQGTGA. CDR3 protein: CASSLTFLNEQFF. In DNA form, the CDR3 reads TGTGCCAGCAGCTTAACCTTCCTAAATGAGCAGTTCTTC.

The chain carries TRBV3-1 (or the pseudogene TRBV3-2) and TRBJ1-6; the D is unclear. The CDR3 is 14 residues long. V was cut by 6 bases and J by 9 bases, with 15 bases left in between. Per germline, CDR1 LGHDT and CDR2 YNNKEL (reference sequence). CDR3 coding DNA: TGTGCCAGCAGGGGCGCTTCCGTGGCTTCACCCCTCCACTTT. Encoded protein: CASRGASVASPLHF.

This chain uses TRBV7-2 with TRBJ1-3, with D hard to call. CDR1 is SGHTA and CDR2 is FQGNSA in the germline V gene. The CDR3 loop spans 14 amino acids. V was cut by 4 bases and J by 0 bases, with 7 bases left in between. CDR3 coding DNA: TGTGCCAGCAGCTCAGGACTCTCTGGAAACACCATATATTTT. Its translation is CASSSGLSGNTIYF.

This sequence joins TRBV30 and TRBJ1-2, with D uncertain. Trimming pared 2 bases from V and 3 bases from J, leaving 4 bases between. Germline V gene data show CDR1 as GTSNPN and CDR2 as SVGIG (reference sequence). The CDR3 sequence is 11 residues long. CDR3 bases: TGTGCCTGGAGTTCAGACTATGGCTACACCTTC. It encodes CAWSSDYGYTF.

V usage is TRBV5-4 and J usage is TRBJ2-1; 10 bases map to TRBD2. The germline V gene encodes CDR1 SGHNT and CDR2 YYREEE (reference sequence). This CDR3 has 16 amino acids. Unmatched junction bases numbered 11, after V lost 4 bases and J lost 7 bases. The CDR3 region is CASSHQTSGHANEQFF. DNA for the CDR3: TGTGCCAGCAGCCACCAGACTAGCGGGCACGCAAATGAGCAGTTCTTC.

V usage is TRBV24-1 and J usage is TRBJ1-5; perhaps TRBD1 as D (5 bases). V lost 2 bases to trimming and J lost 6 bases, with 10 bases between them. Germline V gene sequence: CDR1 KGHDR, CDR2 SFDVKD. The CDR3 totals 14 residues. The CDR3, as DNA: TGTGCCACCAGTGATTGGGGGGATAGTCAGCCCCAGCATTTT. Its protein product is CATSDWGDSQPQHF.

V usage is TRBV5-5 and J usage is TRBJ2-3; 11 positions match TRBD2. This CDR3 comprises 14 residues. Germline V gene lookup returns CDR1 SGHKS and CDR2 YYEKEE (reference sequence). The trim removed 4 bases at V and 5 bases at J, leaving 3 bases unmatched. The chain's CDR3 is CASSPGLAVDTQYF. Written as DNA, the CDR3 is TGTGCCAGCAGCCCGGGACTAGCGGTAGATACGCAGTATTTT.

The J gene is TRBJ2-7, the V gene TRBV7-2, with 10 bases aligning to TRBD1. The CDR3 runs to 15 residues. Trimming cost V 5 bases and J 2 bases; bases outside gene matches: 6. Germline V gives CDR1 SGHTA, CDR2 FQGNSA. CDR3 DNA sequence: TGTGCCAGCAGCCCCGGGACAGGGGTTCCCTACGAGCAGTACTTC. It translates to CASSPGTGVPYEQYF. Looking up the rest from reference TRBV7-2 and TRBJ2-7 gives the full variable domain: GAGVSQSPSNKVTEKGKDVELRCDPISGHTALYWYRQSLGQGLEFLIYFQGNSAPDKSGLPSDRFSAERTGGSVSTLTIQRTQQEDSAVYLCASSPGTGVPYEQYFGPGTRLTVT.

The V and J genes are TRBV5-1 and TRBJ2-7, with TRBD1 matching 8 bases. With V trimmed by 0 bases and J by 7 bases, 9 bases remained unmatched. This CDR3 contains 15 residues. Germline V gene data show CDR1 as SGHRS and CDR2 as YFSETQ. The CDR3 coding sequence is TGCGCCAGCAGCTTGGCCGGTGACAGGGGCCAGGAGCAGTACTTC. It yields the protein CASSLAGDRGQEQYF.

The J gene is TRBJ1-1, the V gene TRBV18; D ambiguous. Trimming removed 5 bases at V and 2 bases at J, with 9 bases between. CDR3 length: 13 amino acids. Germline-derived CDR1 and CDR2 are KGHSH and LQKENI. The CDR3 sequence is CASSSGRNTEAFF. CDR3 sequence (DNA): TGTGCCAGCTCAAGCGGACGTAACACTGAAGCTTTCTTT.